The rows below give T cell receptor beta chains drawn from one sample of a study of T-cell memory formation after mild COVID-19. TCRdb fed the 5' RACE reads into MiXCR, producing one record per CDR3 protein. The table includes 75,000 to 95,000 distinct CDR3 sequences, over 12% detected once. Sequenced material: PBMCs or a T cell subset sorted from them (not recorded which). The receptors derive from a man younger than 30 who had mild COVID-19 (a few samples of this study predate the infection). Cell type and time point are not known. Each CDR3 is given with its conserved first and last residue. The D gene is left open where the match is weak. Size tells how often a clone was seen (once, few, many) or the class of an expanded clone, and some rows leave it out.

J gene,clone size,D gene,V gene,CDR3 DNA,CDR3 protein
TRBJ2-3,many,TRBD2,TRBV6-5,TGTGCCAGCAGTTATTCAAGCGGGGGCACAGATACGCAGTATTTT,CASSYSSGGTDTQYF
TRBJ2-7,-,-,TRBV4-3,TGCGCCAGCAGCCAAGAGCAGGGGGAGCAGTACTTC,CASSQEQGEQYF
TRBJ2-7,few,-,TRBV5-4,TGTGCCAGCAGCCCGGAGTTAGGGCGCGAGCAGTACTTC,CASSPELGREQYF
TRBJ1-2,-,-,TRBV7-9,TGTGCCAGCAGCTTAGTGGGGACCCTCCCTGGCTACACCTTC,CASSLVGTLPGYTF
TRBJ1-1,-,-,TRBV27,TGTGCCAGCAGTTTACTCTCCCCAACTGCTGACACTGAAGCTTTCTTT,CASSLLSPTADTEAFF
TRBJ2-1,few,-,TRBV7-2,TGTGCCAGCAGCCCCCGGGGCTGGTACAATGAGCAGTTCTTC,CASSPRGWYNEQFF
TRBJ2-1,-,TRBD1,TRBV7-9,TGTGCCAGCAGCTTGAACAGGGGCGCCTACAATGAGCAGTTCTTC,CASSLNRGAYNEQFF
TRBJ2-2,many,TRBD2,TRBV6-5,TGTGCCAGCAGTTCCCGCCGGGCGGGGGACACCGGGGAGCTGTTTTTT,CASSSRRAGDTGELFF
TRBJ2-1,few,-,TRBV6-5,TGTGCCAGCAGTTACCTAGGGAATGAGCAGTTCTTC,CASSYLGNEQFF
TRBJ2-5,-,-,TRBV5-1,TGCGCCAGCAGCTCCCGACCCGCGTACCAAGAGACCCAGTACTTC,CASSSRPAYQETQYF
TRBJ1-3,-,-,TRBV6-5,TGTGCCAGCAGTTATTCGACTAACGTCGGAAACACCATATATTTT,CASSYSTNVGNTIYF
TRBJ2-7,few,-,TRBV29-1,TGCAGCGTTGAAGTGGGGTCGGAGGCCTACGAGCAGTACTTC,CSVEVGSEAYEQYF
TRBJ2-2,-,-,TRBV5-4,TGTGCCAGCAGCTCGATGACTAGAACGAACACCGGGGAGCTGTTTTTT,CASSSMTRTNTGELFF
TRBJ1-1,few,-,TRBV5-5,TGTGCCAGCAGAGACGGGACACAGGTGGGCACTGAAGCTTTCTTT,CASRDGTQVGTEAFF
TRBJ2-7,-,-,TRBV20-1,TGCAGTGCTAGGCCCTACGCCTACGAGCAGTACTTC,CSARPYAYEQYF
TRBJ2-5,-,-,TRBV4-1,TGCGCCAGCAGCCAAGCCAGGGAAGAGACCCAGTACTTC,CASSQAREETQYF
TRBJ2-7,-,-,TRBV12-3/TRBV12-4,TGTGCCAGCAGTGAGGAATCCCACGAGCAGTACTTC,CASSEESHEQYF
TRBJ2-1,few,TRBD1,TRBV29-1,TGCAGCGTTGGCGGAGCCGAGGACAGGAGCTCCTACAATGAGCAGTTCTTC,CSVGGAEDRSSYNEQFF
TRBJ2-5,-,-,TRBV6-2/TRBV6-3,TGTGCCAGCACCCCAGGGGAGTTGAACCAAGAGACCCAGTACTTC,CASTPGELNQETQYF
TRBJ1-4,few,-,TRBV4-3,TGCGCCAGCAGCCGTACAGGGTCCAGTGTAGATGAAAAACTGTTTTTT,CASSRTGSSVDEKLFF
TRBJ1-1,-,-,TRBV7-2,TGTGCCAGCAGATCCACAGGGCTGAACACTGAAGCTTTCTTT,CASRSTGLNTEAFF
TRBJ2-1,few,-,TRBV19,TGTGCCAGTAGCCACGGGGCGGCAAATGAGCAGTTCTTC,CASSHGAANEQFF